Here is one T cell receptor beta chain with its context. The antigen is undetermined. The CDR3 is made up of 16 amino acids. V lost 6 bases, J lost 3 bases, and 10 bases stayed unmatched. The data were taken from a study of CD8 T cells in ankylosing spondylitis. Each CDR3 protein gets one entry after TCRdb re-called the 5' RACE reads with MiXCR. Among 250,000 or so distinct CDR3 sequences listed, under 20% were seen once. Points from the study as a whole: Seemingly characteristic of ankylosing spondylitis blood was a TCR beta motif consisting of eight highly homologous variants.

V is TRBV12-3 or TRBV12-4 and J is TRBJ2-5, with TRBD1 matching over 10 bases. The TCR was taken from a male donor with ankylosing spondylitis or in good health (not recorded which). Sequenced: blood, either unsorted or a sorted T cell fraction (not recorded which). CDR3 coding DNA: TGTGCCAGCAGCGCTCCGGGACAGGGGATAAAAGAGACCCAGTACTTC. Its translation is CASSAPGQGIKETQYF.